Each of the 9 T cell receptor beta chains below was sequenced from the same sample in a study of CD8+ T cells in alopecia areata. Treatment in this sample: oral pan-JAK inhibitor, 5-10 mg twice daily. RNA extraction was followed by reverse transcription into cDNA, which acted as the sequencing template. This table comes from immunoSEQ multiplex PCR, and its TCRdb copy is limited to in-frame clones, with some not included. The data show 90,000 to 130,000 clones, 50% to 75% seen once. Specimen: CD8+ T cells sorted from blood, collected at week 24, from a patient treated with tofacitinib. The receptors originated from a human donor with alopecia areata.

This clone came up a few times. The chain has TRBV5-6 and TRBJ1-1, with D maybe TRBD1 (6 bases). The CDR3 length is 17 residues. Deletions cut 4 bases from V and 3 bases from J, with 22 bases between. CDR1 is SGHDT, CDR2 YYEEEE, per germline. The CDR3 DNA reads TGTGCCAGCAGCCTGGAGGTTTCGGGGGCCGAGGACACTGAAGCTTTCTTT. Translation gives CASSLEVSGAEDTEAFF.

The V call is TRBV27, the J call TRBJ2-1; D remains unclear. The germline V gene has CDR1 MNHEY and CDR2 SMNVEV (reference sequence). The CDR3 contains 14 residues. Trimming removed 5 bases from V and 5 bases from J, with 13 bases in between. The CDR3 bases are TGTGCCAGCAGTCCCGGTTTCGCAAACAATGAGCAGTTCTTC. Residues: CASSPGFANNEQFF.

The V gene is TRBV29-1, the J gene TRBJ2-1, with TRBD1 matching 8 bases. V lost 6 bases, J lost 4 bases, and 11 bases stayed unmatched. This CDR3 is built from 15 residues. Per the germline V gene, CDR1 is SQVTM and CDR2 is ANQGSEA. CDR3 protein: CSVYRQGRRYNEQFF. The CDR3 DNA follows: TGCAGCGTCTACAGACAGGGGCGGAGATACAATGAGCAGTTCTTC.

The rearrangement uses TRBV19 and TRBJ2-7; 11 bases map to TRBD2. CDR1 is LNHDA and CDR2 is SQIVND in the germline V gene (reference sequence). J was trimmed by 2 bases and V by 9 bases; bases with no gene match: 12. The CDR3 has 16 residues. CDR3 DNA: TGTGCCAGCAAAGGGTGGACTAGCGGGTCCGCCTACGAGCAGTACTTC. Protein product: CASKGWTSGSAYEQYF.

This clone was seen only once. The V gene is TRBV25-1, the J gene TRBJ2-3, with a tentative D call TRBD2 (5 bases). Germline V gene lookup returns CDR1 MGHDK and CDR2 SYGVNS. V was shortened by 3 bases and J by 3 bases, with 13 bases between the two germline ends. There are 15 residues in the CDR3. CDR3 loop: CASSDWRAATDTQYF. CDR3 in DNA: TGTGCCAGCAGTGATTGGCGGGCAGCGACAGATACGCAGTATTTT.

This chain links TRBV7-3 with TRBJ2-3, with 9 bases matching TRBD2. V gave up 1 base and J gave up 4 bases; unmatched junction bases: 9. CDR1 is SGHTA and CDR2 is FQGTGA in the germline V gene. CDR3 length: 17 residues. CDR3 sequence (DNA): TGTGCCAGCAGCTTAAATGCGGGGGGGCCTGATTCAGATACGCAGTATTTT. Protein product: CASSLNAGGPDSDTQYF.

The chain has TRBV19 and TRBJ2-7, with D perhaps matching TRBD2 (6 bases). Deletions cut 4 bases from V and 5 bases from J, with 12 bases between. The CDR3 has 13 amino acids. Germline CDR1 and CDR2: LNHDA and SQIVND (reference sequence). CDR3 bases: TGTGCCAGTAGTACCTCGGGGGAAGACGAGCAGTACTTC. Protein sequence: CASSTSGEDEQYF. The full variable domain, rest sourced from reference TRBV19 and TRBJ2-7, is DGGITQSPKYLFRKEGQNVTLSCEQNLNHDAMYWYRQDPGQGLRLIYYSQIVNDFQKGDIAEGYSVSREKKESFPLTVTSAQKNPTAFYLCASSTSGEDEQYFGPGTRLTVT.

The chain links TRBV14 to TRBJ1-6; D not resolved. Germline V gives CDR1 SGHDN, CDR2 FVKESK. V was cut by 0 bases and J by 10 bases, with 7 bases left in between. The CDR3 has 13 residues. The chain's CDR3 is CASSQDEESPLHF. In nucleotides, the CDR3 is TGTGCCAGCAGCCAAGATGAGGAATCACCCCTCCACTTT. Full variable domain (remainder filled in from reference TRBV14 and TRBJ1-6): EAGVTQFPSHSVIEKGQTVTLRCDPISGHDNLYWYRRVMGKEIKFLLHFVKESKQDESGMPNNRFLAERTGGTYSTLKVQPAELEDSGVYFCASSQDEESPLHFGNGTRLTVT.

This clone appeared a few times. J is TRBJ2-2 and V is TRBV19; TRBD1 matches 10 bases. This CDR3 has 13 residues. With V trimmed by 9 bases and J by 3 bases, 1 base remained unmatched. Germline V CDR1 and CDR2: LNHDA, SQIVND (reference sequence). CDR3 region: CASGTGDTGELFF. The CDR3 DNA sequence: TGTGCCAGCGGGACAGGGGACACCGGGGAGCTGTTTTTT.